A selection of T cell receptor beta chains follows, all from one sample in a study of T cell responses to AZD1222 COVID-19 vaccine. The table came from immunoSEQ multiplex PCR; TCRdb's copy has only in-frame clones and leaves some out. This sample has 160,000 or so clones, with about nine tenths found just once. The sample in question was peripheral blood, obtained 28 days after the second dose of the MenACWY control vaccine. The receptor source for this set is an adult who received the MenACWY meningococcal vaccine as a control. CDR3s include the opening cysteine and the closing phenylalanine or tryptophan. The D gene is left open where the match is weak. Clone size appears in some rows only: once, few, many, or a class for an expanded clone.

j_gene,d_gene,abundance,v_gene,CDR3aa,CDR3nt
TRBJ1-5,-,-,TRBV6-5,CASSLRAFKPQHF,TGTGCCAGCAGCTTGCGGGCTTTCAAGCCCCAGCATTTT
TRBJ1-2,-,-,TRBV15,CATSRDAGAVGHTYGYTF,TGTGCCACCAGCAGAGATGCTGGGGCTGTAGGACACACATATGGCTACACCTTC
TRBJ2-7,-,few,TRBV21-1,CASSPSGGSYEQYF,TGTGCCAGCAGCCCTTCAGGGGGCTCCTACGAGCAGTACTTC
TRBJ2-2,TRBD1,-,TRBV5-4,CASSDAGTGTGELFF,TGTGCCAGCAGCGATGCCGGGACAGGTACCGGGGAGCTGTTTTTT
TRBJ1-1,TRBD1,-,TRBV11-2,CASSLGEDRGINTEAFF,TGTGCCAGCAGCTTAGGCGAGGACAGGGGCATTAACACTGAAGCTTTCTTT
TRBJ1-5,-,-,TRBV6-1,CASSEQRNQPQHF,TGTGCCAGCAGTGAACAGAGAAATCAGCCCCAGCATTTT
TRBJ2-1,TRBD1,-,TRBV6-5,CASSYSQTGAYNEQFF,TGTGCCAGCAGTTACTCGCAGACAGGGGCCTACAATGAGCAGTTCTTC
TRBJ2-1,-,-,TRBV15,CATSSRRRGGLDEQFF,TGTGCCACCAGCTCCCGAAGGAGGGGGGGATTGGATGAGCAGTTCTTC
TRBJ2-2,-,-,TRBV7-7,CALASQDTGELFF,TGTGCCCTCGCCAGTCAGGACACCGGGGAGCTGTTTTTT
TRBJ1-1,-,-,TRBV10-3,CAISGGPEAFF,TGTGCCATCAGTGGAGGCCCTGAAGCTTTCTTT
TRBJ2-3,TRBD1,once,TRBV24-1,CATSGFRDRVTDTQYF,TGTGCCACCAGTGGTTTCCGGGACAGGGTCACAGATACGCAGTATTTT
TRBJ1-5,TRBD1,-,TRBV28,CASSSGQGGNQPQHF,TGTGCCAGCAGTTCCGGACAGGGGGGTAATCAGCCCCAGCATTTT
TRBJ1-2,-,-,TRBV30,CAWSGAAGVYGYTF,TGTGCCTGGAGTGGGGCGGCAGGGGTTTATGGCTACACCTTC
TRBJ1-2,-,once,TRBV25-1,CASSEPLMTDGYTF,TGTGCCAGCAGTGAGCCTCTCATGACAGATGGCTACACCTTC
TRBJ1-1,-,-,TRBV6-6,CASSYGIEAFF,TGTGCCAGCAGTTACGGGATTGAAGCTTTCTTT
TRBJ2-3,-,-,TRBV28,CASSLESDSTDTQYF,TGTGCCAGCAGTTTAGAATCCGACAGCACAGATACGCAGTATTTT
TRBJ2-7,TRBD2,-,TRBV7-9,CASSQPAGQRGPYEQYF,TGTGCCAGCAGCCAACCGGCGGGCCAGCGGGGACCCTACGAGCAGTACTTC
TRBJ2-2,TRBD1,-,TRBV4-3,CASSQEGTGNTGELFF,TGCGCCAGCAGCCAAGAGGGGACAGGGAACACCGGGGAGCTGTTTTTT
TRBJ1-4,TRBD1,-,TRBV30,CAWRGGQVGEKLFF,TGTGCCTGGAGAGGGGGACAGGTTGGGGAAAAACTGTTTTTT
TRBJ2-7,-,-,TRBV3-1/TRBV3-2,CASSPQPLGQGSSYEQYF,TGTGCCAGCAGCCCCCAACCATTGGGGCAGGGCAGCTCCTACGAGCAGTACTTC
TRBJ2-7,-,-,TRBV27,CASSLSWSGVSYEQYF,TGTGCCAGCAGTTTATCGTGGTCAGGGGTTTCCTACGAGCAGTACTTC
TRBJ1-1,-,-,TRBV14,CASSQEELGGLF,TGTGCCAGCAGCCAAGAAGAGTTGGGGGGTCTCTTT
TRBJ1-2,TRBD1,-,TRBV5-4,CASSSEDRDYGYTF,TGTGCCAGCAGCTCGGAGGACAGGGACTATGGCTACACCTTC
TRBJ2-1,-,-,TRBV7-6,CASSLDPGNEQFF,TGTGCCAGCAGCTTAGACCCCGGCAATGAGCAGTTCTTC
TRBJ1-4,-,-,TRBV28,CASKWLTNEKLFF,TGTGCCAGTAAATGGCTAACTAATGAAAAACTGTTTTTT
TRBJ1-2,-,-,TRBV5-6,CASSYGGGYGYTF,TGTGCCAGCAGCTATGGAGGGGGCTATGGCTACACCTTC
TRBJ1-5,-,-,TRBV28,CASSFDIKQPQHF,TGTGCCAGCAGTTTCGACATTAAACAGCCCCAGCATTTT
TRBJ1-5,-,once,TRBV30,CAWDSGSNQPQHF,TGTGCCTGGGACAGTGGGAGCAATCAGCCCCAGCATTTT
TRBJ1-5,-,-,TRBV6-2/TRBV6-3,CASSYSGGNQPQHF,TGTGCCAGCAGTTACTCTGGGGGCAATCAGCCCCAGCATTTT
TRBJ2-3,TRBD2,-,TRBV6-2/TRBV6-3,CASSLAGGPDTQYF,TGTGCCAGCAGTTTAGCGGGAGGGCCAGATACGCAGTATTTT
TRBJ2-7,TRBD1,once,TRBV9,CASSARDRPYEQYF,TGTGCCAGCAGCGCCCGGGACAGACCCTACGAGCAGTACTTC
TRBJ2-2,-,-,TRBV28,CASSPTLGTGELFF,TGTGCCAGCAGTCCAACCTTGGGCACCGGGGAGCTGTTTTTT
TRBJ2-2,TRBD2,-,TRBV29-1,CSVVPAGGPGELFF,TGCAGCGTTGTTCCGGCGGGAGGGCCCGGGGAGCTGTTTTTT
TRBJ1-1,-,-,TRBV18,CASSPQGVNTEAFF,TGTGCCAGCTCACCCCAGGGCGTGAACACTGAAGCTTTCTTT
TRBJ2-7,-,-,TRBV18,CASSPSEGLTYEQYF,TGTGCCAGCTCACCCTCCGAAGGATTAACCTACGAGCAGTACTTC
TRBJ2-7,TRBD2,-,TRBV27,CASSLSSGGPYEQYF,TGTGCCAGCAGTTTATCTAGCGGGGGACCCTACGAGCAGTACTTC
TRBJ2-7,-,-,TRBV4-1,CASRPRMGLGYEQYF,TGCGCCAGCAGACCTAGGATGGGGCTAGGGTACGAGCAGTACTTC
TRBJ2-2,-,-,TRBV5-6,CASSLVVRGNTGELFF,TGTGCCAGCAGCTTGGTTGTTCGCGGGAACACCGGGGAGCTGTTTTTT
TRBJ2-7,TRBD1,-,TRBV19,CASRDRSSYEQYF,TGTGCCAGTAGGGACAGGAGCTCCTACGAGCAGTACTTC
TRBJ2-7,-,-,TRBV18,CASSPPSRGGEQYF,TGTGCCAGCTCACCACCGAGCAGGGGAGGAGAGCAGTACTTC
TRBJ1-1,-,-,TRBV11-3,CASSLAGYTEAFF,TGTGCCAGCAGCTTAGCAGGATACACTGAAGCTTTCTTT
TRBJ2-2,-,-,TRBV7-2,CASSPMSRAGELFF,TGTGCCAGCAGTCCGATGAGCCGTGCCGGGGAGCTGTTTTTT
TRBJ1-2,-,-,TRBV12-3/TRBV12-4,CASSPLYGYTF,TGTGCCAGCAGTCCCCTCTATGGCTACACCTTC
TRBJ2-7,-,-,TRBV7-9,CASSSNIRDASYEQYF,TGTGCCAGCAGCTCAAATATCCGGGACGCTTCCTACGAGCAGTACTTC
TRBJ2-1,-,-,TRBV30,CAWSLSPSYNEQFF,TGTGCCTGGAGCCTTAGTCCCTCCTACAATGAGCAGTTCTTC
TRBJ1-1,TRBD1,few,TRBV7-9,CASGLGGQGDTEAFF,TGTGCCAGCGGATTAGGTGGACAGGGAGACACTGAAGCTTTCTTT
TRBJ2-7,-,-,TRBV5-4,CASSLGYSGASYEQYF,TGTGCCAGCAGCTTGGGGTACAGTGGGGCCTCCTACGAGCAGTACTTC
TRBJ2-6,-,-,TRBV10-2,CASTTSSGANVLTF,TGCGCCAGCACAACGAGCTCTGGGGCCAACGTCCTGACTTTC
TRBJ2-7,TRBD1,-,TRBV27,CASWTGGNEQYF,TGTGCCAGCTGGACAGGGGGAAACGAGCAGTACTTC
TRBJ2-2,-,few,TRBV7-2,CASSLVGGLGTGELFF,TGTGCCAGCAGCTTAGTGGGGGGGCTGGGCACCGGGGAGCTGTTTTTT
TRBJ2-1,-,once,TRBV6-4,CASSSGSSYNEQFF,TGTGCCAGCAGTAGCGGGTCGTCCTACAATGAGCAGTTCTTC
TRBJ2-2,-,once,TRBV7-9,CASSPRKPTGELFF,TGTGCCAGCAGCCCCCGGAAGCCCACCGGGGAGCTGTTTTTT
TRBJ2-7,TRBD1,-,TRBV19,CASRIMGQDPYEQYF,TGTGCCAGTAGGATAATGGGACAGGACCCCTACGAGCAGTACTTC
TRBJ2-2,-,-,TRBV19,CASSRRGPNTGELFF,TGTGCCAGTAGTCGAAGGGGCCCGAACACCGGGGAGCTGTTTTTT
TRBJ1-2,TRBD1,-,TRBV6-5,CASRGPPGQAHGYTF,TGTGCCAGCAGGGGGCCCCCGGGACAGGCCCATGGCTACACCTTC
TRBJ2-3,-,-,TRBV28,CASSPRQSTDTQYF,TGTGCCAGCAGCCCCCGACAGAGCACAGATACGCAGTATTTT
TRBJ1-2,-,-,TRBV5-1,CASSLVGTQGGYTF,TGCGCCAGCAGCTTGGTGGGGACCCAGGGAGGCTACACCTTC
TRBJ2-1,TRBD1,-,TRBV5-4,CASSPDRVMFF,TGTGCCAGCAGCCCGGACAGGGTGATGTTCTTC
TRBJ2-7,-,-,TRBV7-2,CASSHLGLPYEQYF,TGTGCCAGCAGCCACCTTGGACTACCCTACGAGCAGTACTTC